This T cell receptor beta chain was sequenced in a study of shared clonotypes between healthy human individuals. Points on this clone: What it binds is unknown. Other DNA sequences from this sample encode an identical CDR3 as well.

Repertoires were generated with immunoSEQ multiplex PCR, while TCRdb's copy carries only in-frame clones and drops some. The top ten hold roughly 1% of the sample, which has over 2 million clones, about 95% seen once. Terminally differentiated effector memory CD45RA+ cells were excluded by CCR7 positive selection of CD45RO-negative cells. Study results and limitations: A small donor pool kept down the genetic and exposure-history diversity that was represented. Sampling involved blood alone; tissue repertoires likely differ.

This TCR was recovered from a man aged 18 to 30 in good health. The sequencing sample was made of naive CD8+ T cells sorted from blood.

Here the CDR3 DNA reads TGTGCCAGCAGCCTGGGGAACAGCTATGGCTACACCTTC. Translated: CASSLGNSYGYTF. The chain links TRBV13 to TRBJ1-2, with unresolved D. With 5 bases removed from V and 4 bases from J, the gap between germline ends came to 11 bases. The V gene's germline CDR1 is PRHDT and CDR2 FYEKMQ (reference sequence). The CDR3 has 13 residues.